The 25 T cell receptor beta chains listed next were all sequenced from one sample in a study of regulatory T cells in long-lasting Graves disease. Assembly of TCR beta libraries relied on iRepertoire HTBI primers together with Arm-PCR of CDR3 regions. MiXCR, run by TCRdb on the multiplex PCR reads, gives a single entry per CDR3 protein. This sample has about 320,000 distinct CDR3 sequences, with about 20% found just once. The time point: newly diagnosed GD, antithyroid drugs for less than 3 months. With RNA extracted from PBMCs as input, the TCR library was made. Sequenced here: peripheral blood mononuclear cells (PBMCs), sampled at new diagnosis, from a patient treated with antithyroid drugs. Source of these receptors: a female donor with Graves disease.

The chain carries TRBV27 and TRBJ2-5, with 12 bases identical to TRBD2. From germline, CDR1 is MNHEY and CDR2 SMNVEV (reference sequence). Trimming removed 7 bases from V and 11 bases from J; junction bases left unmatched: 14. There are 15 residues in the CDR3. Here the CDR3 DNA reads TGTGCCAGCACCCCGGGACTAGCGGGTCTCAATGAGCAGTACTTC. Encoded protein: CASTPGLAGLNEQYF.

This clonotype has a count of ten or more. This chain joins TRBV20-1 and TRBJ2-7, with 9 positions matching TRBD2. The CDR3 runs 17 residues. Germline V gene data show CDR1 as DFQATT and CDR2 as SNEGSKA (reference sequence). Losses at the gene ends were 1 base for V and 2 bases for J; bases not matched to a gene: 12. The CDR3 is CSARGYQTSGHTYEQYF. CDR3 DNA: TGCAGTGCTAGAGGCTATCAGACTAGCGGTCATACCTACGAGCAGTACTTC.

Many counts were recorded for this clonotype. The CDR3 spells CASSLGLAGIYNEQFF. The CDR3 DNA is TGTGCCAGCAGCTTAGGACTAGCGGGTATCTACAATGAGCAGTTCTTC. The chain combines TRBV11-3 with TRBJ2-1, with 10 bases lining up with TRBD2. The CDR3 is made up of 16 amino acids. The V gene end was trimmed by 1 base and the J gene end by 3 bases; junction bases not matched to a gene: 3. Germline V gene sequence: CDR1 SGHNT, CDR2 YENEEA.

This clonotype was picked up a small number of times. The chain joins TRBV19 to TRBJ2-2, with D perhaps matching TRBD1 (5 bases). This CDR3 comprises 12 residues. Trimming stripped 9 bases from V and 6 bases from J, with 11 bases between. Germline lookup yields CDR1 LNHDA and CDR2 SQIVND (reference sequence). Here the CDR3 DNA reads TGTGCCAGCAGGGTCCGCTCCGGGGAGCTGTTTTTT. Translation gives CASRVRSGELFF.

This clonotype was counted ten times or more. J is TRBJ1-1 and V is TRBV27; D unclear. CDR1 is MNHEY, CDR2 SMNVEV, per germline (reference sequence). The CDR3 extends over 15 amino acids. V was cut by 5 bases and J by 1 base, with 14 bases left in between. The CDR3 sequence: CASSPSLVPNTEAFF. The DNA of the CDR3 is TGTGCCAGCAGTCCCTCCCTTGTGCCGAACACTGAAGCTTTCTTT.

This clonotype showed up many times. This chain links TRBV11-2 with TRBJ2-3, with TRBD2 identical over 7 bases. There are 15 residues in the CDR3. The J segment lost 4 bases and the V segment lost 1 base, leaving 5 bases of the junction unmatched. Germline V gene sequence: CDR1 SGHAT, CDR2 FQNNGV. The CDR3 DNA follows: TGTGCCAGCAGCTTAGGGGAGGGGCTCGCAGATACGCAGTATTTT. It codes for CASSLGEGLADTQYF. Together with reference TRBV11-2 and TRBJ2-3, the CDR3 gives the full variable domain: EAGVAQSPRYKIIEKRQSVAFWCNPISGHATLYWYQQILGQGPKLLIQFQNNGVVDDSQLPKDRFSAERLKGVDSTLKIQPAKLEDSAVYLCASSLGEGLADTQYFGPGTRLTVL.

Regarding this clonotype: Here the CDR3 omits its conserved ending phenylalanine or tryptophan, so a read error is the likely source. The genes are TRBV6-2 or TRBV6-3 and TRBJ2-3; possibly TRBD2 for D (5 bases). The germline V gene has CDR1 MNHEY and CDR2 SVGEGT. The CDR3 is made up of 21 amino acids. CDR3 in DNA: TGTGCCATCAGTGAGTCGGCCCTCTCTCCGGAGCAGGTGGGAGCTAGGGATACGCAGTATTCT. This gives the protein CAISESALSPEQVGARDTQYS.

This clonotype has at least ten counts. The chain recombines TRBV6-1 with TRBJ1-1; D gene ambiguous. The V end was cut by 6 bases, the J end by 0 bases, with 17 bases between. Per the germline V gene, CDR1 is MNHNS and CDR2 is SASEGT. The CDR3 contains 16 residues. CDR3 in amino acids: CASSIRIGGVNTEAFF. The CDR3 nucleotides read TGTGCCAGCAGCATTAGGATAGGAGGAGTGAACACTGAAGCTTTCTTT.

This clonotype was recorded at least ten times. Here the CDR3 reads CASSLARSDQPQHF. The CDR3 region has the DNA TGTGCCAGCAGCCTGGCCAGATCGGACCAGCCCCAGCATTTT. The chain has TRBV5-6 and TRBJ1-5; D is uncertain. Germline CDR1 SGHDT, CDR2 YYEEEE. Trimming stripped 4 bases from V and 7 bases from J, with 15 bases between. The CDR3 is made up of 14 amino acids.

This clonotype has ten or more counts. The chain links TRBV12-3 or TRBV12-4 to TRBJ2-1; D unresolved. Trimming left V 7 bases short and J 5 bases short, with 24 bases between. The CDR3 spans 17 residues. The CDR3 nucleotides are TGTGCCAGCACCTTAAGGCTAGGCTCCCACGGCGACAATGAGCAGTTCTTC. This gives the protein CASTLRLGSHGDNEQFF.

There are many counts of this clonotype. V and J are TRBV12-3 or TRBV12-4 and TRBJ1-1; D gene unclear. The CDR3 sequence is 12 residues long. Between the trimmed V and J ends, which lost 3 bases and 6 bases, there was a span of 8 bases. DNA for the CDR3: TGTGCCAGCAGTTTTTCGGGCTCTGAAGCTTTCTTT. Amino acid sequence: CASSFSGSEAFF.

The chain employs TRBV2 and TRBJ1-4; TRBD1 might be the D (6 bases). Germline V CDR1 and CDR2: SNHLY, FYNNEI. With 2 bases removed from V and 8 bases from J, the gap between germline ends came to 12 bases. The CDR3 is 14 residues long. CDR3 amino acids: CASSESEGDEKLFF. The DNA of the CDR3 is TGTGCCAGCAGTGAATCTGAGGGGGACGAAAAACTGTTTTTT.

This clonotype has just a few counts. This rearrangement joins TRBV29-1 to TRBJ2-7; weak D call: TRBD2 (6 bases). CDR3 length: 15 residues. V was pared by 3 bases and J by 0 bases, with 15 bases between. Germline V gene sequence: CDR1 SQVTM, CDR2 ANQGSEA. Written as DNA, the CDR3 is TGCAGCGTTGAGCTCCGGGACTCAGGCTCCTACGAGCAGTACTTC. It is translated as CSVELRDSGSYEQYF.

This clonotype was seen ten or more times. J is TRBJ1-1 and V is TRBV3-1; 7 bases agree with TRBD1. V dropped 4 bases and J dropped 3; count of bases not matched to a gene: 8. Germline values: CDR1 LGHDT, CDR2 YNNKEL (reference sequence). The CDR3 contains 15 residues. The CDR3 nucleotides are TGTGCCAGCAGCCCCCTTGGGGGGACAGACACTGAAGCTTTCTTT. It specifies CASSPLGGTDTEAFF.

In the case of this clonotype: With a much larger clone just one base away, this may be a read error. CDR3 nucleotide sequence: TGTGCCACCAGCAGAAATAGACTAGCGGGGACCTACGGGCAGTACTTC. Translation: CATSRNRLAGTYGQYF. The chain uses TRBV15 and TRBJ2-7, with 11 positions matching TRBD2. This CDR3 has 16 residues. Per germline, CDR1 LNHNV and CDR2 YYDKDF (reference sequence).

This clonotype was counted a few times. The chain employs TRBV27 and TRBJ1-5; no reliable D call. CDR1 is MNHEY and CDR2 is SMNVEV in the germline V gene (reference sequence). The germline V and J ends were trimmed by 3 bases and 9 bases, with 12 bases remaining between them. The CDR3 contains 13 residues. The DNA for the CDR3 is TGTGCCAGCAGTTTTTTACCCGGTGGGCCCCAGCATTTT. The encoded protein is CASSFLPGGPQHF.

This clonotype was detected a few times. This chain connects TRBV28 to TRBJ2-7; 7 nucleotides align to TRBD1. This CDR3 has 15 residues. V was pared by 2 bases and J by 3 bases, with 7 bases of the junction left unmatched. Per the germline V gene, CDR1 is MDHEN and CDR2 is SYDVKM. CDR3 in amino acids: CASSLRGQSNYEQYF. The CDR3 DNA follows: TGTGCCAGCAGTTTAAGGGGGCAGTCAAACTACGAGCAGTACTTC. The variable domain in full, completed from reference TRBV28 and TRBJ2-7, reads DVKVTQSSRYLVKRTGEKVFLECVQDMDHENMFWYRQDPGLGLRLIYFSYDVKMKEKGDIPEGYSVSREKKERFSLILESASTNQTSMYLCASSLRGQSNYEQYFGPGTRLTVT.

The CDR3 nucleotides are TGTGCCACCCTCGGAAGGGGGGTTTCCTACGAGCAGTACTTC. As protein: CATLGRGVSYEQYF. This chain joins TRBV6-1 and TRBJ2-7; D tentatively reads TRBD1 or TRBD2 (6 bases each). The ends were cut back, 10 bases at V and 1 base at J, with 17 bases in the middle. The CDR3 totals 14 residues. Looked up from germline, CDR1 is MNHNS and CDR2 is SASEGT.

This clonotype was observed at least ten times. The chain has TRBV20-1 and TRBJ1-6; D might be TRBD1 (5 bases). V dropped 1 base and J dropped 8 bases, with 12 bases sitting between them. Germline-derived CDR1 and CDR2 are DFQATT and SNEGSKA (reference sequence). CDR3 length: 14 amino acids. This CDR3 is CSARGGVRDSPLHF. In DNA, the CDR3 is TGCAGTGCTAGAGGGGGGGTAAGGGATTCACCCCTCCACTTT.

This clonotype was picked up a small number of times. A much larger clone lies a single base off, so this may be a read error. The chain recombines TRBV6-1 with TRBJ2-3; possible D gene TRBD1, 6 bases. Looked up from germline, CDR1 is MNHNS and CDR2 is SASEGT. V shed 5 bases and J shed 0 bases, with 12 bases lying between them. The CDR3 loop spans 15 amino acids. This CDR3 is CASSPDRSSTDTQYF. CDR3 bases: TGTGCCAGCAGTCCCGACAGGTCTAGCACAGATACGCAGTATTTT.

V is TRBV2 and J is TRBJ2-6, with D possibly being TRBD1 (5 bases). The CDR3 length is 18 residues. The germline CDR1 and CDR2 sequences are SNHLY and FYNNEI. Trimming took off 6 bases at V and 3 bases at J, with 21 bases between the two ends. DNA for the CDR3: TGTGCCAGCAGAGCCGGCAGGACACCGAGAGGTGGGGCCAACGTCCTGACTTTC. Encoded protein: CASRAGRTPRGGANVLTF.

A few counts support this clonotype. A much larger clone lies a single base off, so this may be a read error. The chain carries TRBV11-2 and TRBJ2-2; no clear D gene. The CDR3 length is 15 residues. Germline CDR1 is SGHAT and CDR2 is FQNNGV. Trimming cost V 5 bases and J 8 bases, with 18 bases left between them. CDR3: CASSNKGMGPGELFF. The DNA for the CDR3 is TGTGCCAGCAGCAACAAAGGGATGGGCCCGGGGGAGCTGTTTTTT. Supplemented by reference TRBV11-2 and TRBJ2-2, the full variable domain reads EAGVAQSPRYKIIEKRQSVAFWCNPISGHATLYWYQQILGQGPKLLIQFQNNGVVDDSQLPKDRFSAERLKGVDSTLKIQPAKLEDSAVYLCASSNKGMGPGELFFGEGSRLTVL.

This chain connects TRBV11-2 to TRBJ1-1, with unresolved D. Germline V gene sequence: CDR1 SGHAT, CDR2 FQNNGV. The CDR3 consists of 14 residues. The V gene lost 1 base and the J gene lost 1 base, with 7 bases spanning the gap. The chain's CDR3 is CASSLVPENTEAFF. CDR3 in DNA: TGTGCCAGCAGCTTAGTTCCAGAGAACACTGAAGCTTTCTTT.

This chain links TRBV11-2 with TRBJ2-7; 13 nucleotides match TRBD2. This CDR3 contains 16 residues. V gave up 5 bases and J gave up 1 base; unmatched junction bases: 5. CDR1 SGHAT and CDR2 FQNNGV come from the germline V gene. The CDR3 loop is CASSPGTSGTSYEQYF. The CDR3 DNA sequence: TGTGCCAGCAGCCCTGGGACTAGCGGGACTTCCTACGAGCAGTACTTC.

This clonotype was seen ten or more times. The chain couples TRBV19 to TRBJ1-2; TRBD1 aligns across 8 bases. Germline values: CDR1 LNHDA, CDR2 SQIVND (reference sequence). The V segment lost 0 bases and the J segment 7 bases; nucleotides outside the gene matches: 13. The CDR3 contains 17 residues. In DNA form, the CDR3 reads TGTGCCAGTAGTATAGAAGCAGGGGGCGCGGGAAGTTCTGGCTACACCTTC. This gives the protein CASSIEAGGAGSSGYTF.